The rows below give T cell receptor beta chains drawn from one sample of a study of cytomegalovirus exposure and HLA in healthy donors. Data came from immunoSEQ multiplex PCR; TCRdb stores just in-frame clones and leaves some out. Of roughly 220,000 clones in the sample, 80% to 90% are singletons; the top ten hold around 3%. Sequencing was done on a sample of PBMCs. The origin of the receptors is a man aged 30 to 45 in good health and CMV-seronegative. The CDR3 runs from the conserved cysteine through the conserved F or W. A D gene is named only where the DNA matches it firmly. Clone size is not always given. Where it is, it says once, few, many or a class for expanded clones.

NA,TRBJ1-5,TRBV2,NA,TGTGCCAGCAGTGAAGCGCAGGGGAATCAGCCCCAGCATTTT,CASSEAQGNQPQHF
NA,TRBJ1-1,TRBV28,NA,TGTGCCAGCAGTCCCCCGGGGAGGGCAGGGAGGGCCTCAGGTGCTTTCTTT,CASSPPGRAGRASGAFF
NA,TRBJ1-1,TRBV28,NA,TGTGCCAGCAGTTTGGGAGTTTTGGCTTTCTTT,CASSLGVLAFF
NA,TRBJ2-5,TRBV4-1,TRBD1,TGCGCCAGCAGCCAAGAAGAGCCGGGACAGCGAATCCAAGAGACCCAGTACTTC,CASSQEEPGQRIQETQYF
NA,TRBJ1-5,TRBV28,TRBD1,TGTGCCAGCAGTATTCGGGACAGGGGAGATCAGCCCCAGCATTTT,CASSIRDRGDQPQHF
few,TRBJ2-2,TRBV7-9,TRBD2,TGTGCCAGCAGCTCAGGGACTAGGCCCGGGGAGCTGTTTTTT,CASSSGTRPGELFF
NA,TRBJ2-2,TRBV15,NA,TGTGCCACCGACCTCGGGAGACAGGGCAGTTACACCGGGGAGCTGTTTTTT,CATDLGRQGSYTGELFF
NA,TRBJ2-3,TRBV19,NA,TGTGCCAGCTCTCGGGATACCCCCACAGATACGCAGTATTTT,CASSRDTPTDTQYF
NA,TRBJ2-5,TRBV28,NA,TGTGCCAGCACCGCTCCCAGGGGCCAAGAGACCCAGTACTTC,CASTAPRGQETQYF
NA,TRBJ2-2,TRBV5-4,TRBD2,TGTGCCAGCAGGGCTACTTGGGCGGGGGGAAGAAAAACCGGGGAGCTGTTTTTT,CASRATWAGGRKTGELFF
few,TRBJ2-2,TRBV6-5,TRBD2,TGTGCCAGCAACGCCGGGACTAGCGGGATCGGGGAGCTGTTTTTT,CASNAGTSGIGELFF
once,TRBJ1-4,TRBV9,TRBD1,TGTGCCAGCAGAGGCATAGGGGGACAGGGGAGAAATGAAAAACTGTTTTTT,CASRGIGGQGRNEKLFF
few,TRBJ2-3,TRBV5-5,NA,TGTGCCAGCAGCTCCATTGCGCCTAGCACAGATACGCAGTATTTT,CASSSIAPSTDTQYF
NA,TRBJ2-7,TRBV27,NA,TGTGCCAGCAGTACCCTAAGGGGGGGGCTTCCCTACGAGCAGTACTTC,CASSTLRGGLPYEQYF
NA,TRBJ2-1,TRBV5-1,NA,TGCGCCAGCAATTTCGGAGGTGGAGTCGGCAATGAGCAGTTCTTC,CASNFGGGVGNEQFF
NA,TRBJ2-5,TRBV10-3,TRBD2,TGTGCCGCCCAAGCGGGGGGGCCTGTTGAGACCCAGTACTTC,CAAQAGGPVETQYF